This section outlines one T cell receptor (beta chain) sequence together with its context. Its antigen is not identified. Per germline, CDR1 SGHVS and CDR2 FQNEAQ. Trimming shortened V by 5 bases and J by 6 bases, and 11 bases separated the two germline ends. CDR3 length equals 12 residues. TCRdb keeps only in-frame clones here, not all; method: immunoSEQ multiplex PCR. The sample holds about 490,000 clones; roughly 78% are singletons and the top ten take approximately 12%. The record originates from a study of shared clonotypes between healthy human individuals. General study points: What limited the represented genetic and exposure-history diversity was the small number of donors.

This clonotype was sampled from a woman aged 40 to 50 in good health. Some clones in this sample may be carry-over from other donors' samples. Specimen: PBMCs. This chain links TRBV7-8 with TRBJ2-7; a possible D gene is TRBD1 (6 bases). The CDR3 here is CASSHRVREQYF. Here the CDR3 DNA reads TGTGCCAGCAGCCACAGGGTTCGCGAGCAGTACTTC.